A selection of T cell receptor beta chains follows, all from one sample in a study of T cell changes during pregnancy in multiple sclerosis. Repertoires were generated with immunoSEQ multiplex PCR, while TCRdb's copy carries only in-frame clones and drops some. The repertoire holds 40,000 to 55,000 clones, with approximately 90% as singletons. This specimen consisted of CD4+ T cells from peripheral blood mononuclear cells, obtained in the third trimester of pregnancy. Receptors were obtained from a female donor with multiple sclerosis, enrolled in a pregnancy study. CDR3s include the opening cysteine and the closing phenylalanine or tryptophan. Each record gives: J gene, D gene, clone size, V gene, CDR3 protein, CDR3 DNA. A D gene is named only where the DNA matches it firmly. The listing skips clone size in some rows; elsewhere it reads once, few, many or a size class.

TRBJ2-7 . . TRBV4-3 CASSQGHRTYEQYF TGCGCCAGCAGCCAAGGACATCGGACCTACGAGCAGTACTTC
TRBJ2-3 . . TRBV29-1 CSVEVLPLFDTQYF TGCAGCGTTGAAGTACTTCCGCTTTTTGATACGCAGTATTTT
TRBJ1-2 . . TRBV4-3 CASSRGSGYGYTF TGCGCCAGCAGCCGCGGTTCGGGCTATGGCTACACCTTC
TRBJ2-2 TRBD2 . TRBV7-2 CASSGQSLAGGTGELFF TGTGCCAGCAGCGGACAGAGCCTAGCGGGAGGGACCGGGGAGCTGTTTTTT
TRBJ2-3 TRBD2 . TRBV11-2 CASSWGLAGIDTQYF TGTGCCAGCAGCTGGGGGCTAGCGGGCATAGATACGCAGTATTTT
TRBJ2-7 TRBD1 . TRBV6-1 CASSYSGGEQYF TGTGCCAGCAGTTATTCAGGGGGCGAGCAGTACTTC
TRBJ2-2 TRBD1 once TRBV6-6 CASSKTGGTDTGELFF TGTGCCAGCAGCAAGACAGGGGGGACAGACACCGGGGAGCTGTTTTTT
TRBJ2-2 TRBD1 . TRBV18 CASSRDRGKAGELFF TGTGCCAGCTCACGGGACAGGGGAAAGGCCGGGGAGCTGTTTTTT
TRBJ1-2 TRBD1 . TRBV7-2 CASSTGQGALVGYTF TGTGCCAGCAGCACAGGACAGGGGGCCCTAGTGGGCTACACCTTC
TRBJ2-5 TRBD2 . TRBV9 CASSVGLAGFETQYF TGTGCCAGCAGCGTAGGACTAGCGGGTTTTGAGACCCAGTACTTC